This T cell receptor beta chain came from a study of vaccination effects on CD4 cells after COVID-19. The repertoire was sequenced with immunoSEQ multiplex PCR; TCRdb's copy has only in-frame clones and lacks some. This sample yields around 79,000 clones, of which about four fifths are seen a single time; roughly 10% belongs to the top ten. On this clone: The antigen remains undetermined.

V gave up 1 base and J gave up 2 bases; unmatched junction bases: 8. The CDR3 loop spans 18 amino acids. The germline gives CDR1 SGHDN, CDR2 FVKESK. CD4+ T cells specific for antigen were expanded with viral peptide pools by the ViraFEST assay before sequencing. CD4+ T cell isolation took place after 10 days of culture. Among the vaccine recipients, none had a prior SARS-CoV-2 infection, and nucleocapsid antibodies were negative. Each culture had half its medium swapped for IL-2 medium on days 3 and 7. This clonotype originated in a human donor who received a COVID-19 vaccine. V usage is TRBV14 and J usage is TRBJ2-1; TRBD2 matches at 10 bases. The sample in question was CD4+ T cells from PBMCs cultured with SARS-CoV-2 spike peptides, obtained before COVID-19 vaccination. CDR3 DNA sequence: TGTGCCAGCAGCCAAGTCGAGGCAGCGGGGGGGCCCTACAATGAGCAGTTCTTC. Its protein product is CASSQVEAAGGPYNEQFF.